A selection of T cell receptor beta chains follows, all from one sample in a study of T cells in Graves' hyperthyroidism and ophthalmopathy. MiXCR, run by TCRdb on the multiplex PCR reads, gives a single entry per CDR3 protein. The top ten clones hold about 10% of a sample with around 520,000 distinct CDR3 sequences, around 22% of them seen once. The sample was blood. The receptors were sampled from a woman aged 30 to 39 with Graves' ophthalmopathy. The CDR3 runs from the conserved cysteine through the conserved F or W. Fields, in order: V gene, J gene, clone size, D gene, CDR3 protein, CDR3 DNA. The D gene is left open where the match is weak. Clone size appears in some rows only: once, few, many, or a class for an expanded clone.

v_call: TRBV4-1; j_call: TRBJ1-1; clone_size: .; d_call: TRBD1; cdr3_aa: CASSQTGTGGSTEAFF; cdr3_nt: TGCGCCAGCAGCCAAACCGGGACAGGGGGTTCCACTGAAGCTTTCTTT
v_call: TRBV7-3; j_call: TRBJ1-2; clone_size: few; d_call: .; cdr3_aa: CASSPDGTDGYTF; cdr3_nt: TGTGCCAGCAGCCCTGACGGGACGGATGGCTACACCTTC
v_call: TRBV20-1; j_call: TRBJ2-2; clone_size: few; d_call: TRBD2; cdr3_aa: CSAGTSGRASTGELFF; cdr3_nt: TGCAGTGCTGGGACTAGCGGGAGGGCGAGTACCGGGGAGCTGTTTTTT
v_call: TRBV6-5; j_call: TRBJ1-5; clone_size: many; d_call: TRBD1; cdr3_aa: CASSYSGQSNQPQHF; cdr3_nt: TGTGCCAGCAGTTACTCGGGACAGAGCAATCAGCCCCAGCATTTT
v_call: TRBV5-1; j_call: TRBJ1-6; clone_size: few; d_call: .; cdr3_aa: CASSFYRDSPLHF; cdr3_nt: TGCGCCAGCAGCTTTTACAGGGACTCACCCCTCCACTTT
v_call: TRBV6-1; j_call: TRBJ2-3; clone_size: many; d_call: .; cdr3_aa: CASSGSQGTDTQYF; cdr3_nt: TGTGCCAGCAGTGGGAGTCAGGGCACAGATACGCAGTATTTT
v_call: TRBV11-2; j_call: TRBJ2-6; clone_size: .; d_call: TRBD1; cdr3_aa: CASSQTGGHSGANVLTF; cdr3_nt: TGTGCCAGCAGCCAGACAGGGGGACACTCTGGGGCCAACGTCCTGACTTTC
v_call: TRBV5-1; j_call: TRBJ1-1; clone_size: many; d_call: .; cdr3_aa: CASSPPGATEAFF; cdr3_nt: TGCGCCAGCAGCCCCCCGGGGGCGACTGAAGCTTTCTTT
v_call: TRBV6-1; j_call: TRBJ1-5; clone_size: many; d_call: .; cdr3_aa: CASSRSGHANQPQHF; cdr3_nt: TGTGCCAGCAGTCGTTCGGGACACGCAAATCAGCCCCAGCATTTT
v_call: TRBV12-3/TRBV12-4; j_call: TRBJ1-5; clone_size: .; d_call: TRBD1; cdr3_aa: CASSRTGAINQPQHF; cdr3_nt: TGTGCCAGCAGCCGAACAGGGGCGATCAATCAGCCCCAGCATTTT
v_call: TRBV4-1; j_call: TRBJ2-7; clone_size: many; d_call: .; cdr3_aa: CASSQPLSYEQYF; cdr3_nt: TGCGCCAGCAGCCAACCCCTATCCTACGAGCAGTACTTC
v_call: TRBV7-2; j_call: TRBJ2-5; clone_size: many; d_call: .; cdr3_aa: CASTLQKTQYF; cdr3_nt: TGTGCCAGCACGCTTCAAAAGACCCAGTACTTC
v_call: TRBV27; j_call: TRBJ1-1; clone_size: few; d_call: .; cdr3_aa: CASSLYDGGTEAFF; cdr3_nt: TGTGCCAGCAGTTTATATGACGGGGGCACTGAAGCTTTCTTT
v_call: TRBV2; j_call: TRBJ2-5; clone_size: .; d_call: TRBD2; cdr3_aa: CASSVPPGLAGNYGETQYF; cdr3_nt: TGTGCCAGCAGTGTACCCCCGGGACTAGCGGGAAATTATGGAGAGACCCAGTACTTC
v_call: TRBV12-3/TRBV12-4; j_call: TRBJ1-5; clone_size: .; d_call: .; cdr3_aa: CASTKDRVSNQPQHF; cdr3_nt: TGTGCCAGCACTAAGGACAGAGTCAGCAATCAGCCCCAGCATTTT
v_call: TRBV7-8; j_call: TRBJ1-1; clone_size: .; d_call: .; cdr3_aa: CASRPQGVEAFF; cdr3_nt: TGTGCCAGCAGGCCACAGGGAGTTGAAGCTTTCTTT
v_call: TRBV27; j_call: TRBJ2-7; clone_size: few; d_call: TRBD1; cdr3_aa: CASSLILGTGFYEQYF; cdr3_nt: TGTGCCAGCAGTTTAATTTTAGGGACAGGGTTTTACGAGCAGTACTTC
v_call: TRBV19; j_call: TRBJ1-1; clone_size: once; d_call: TRBD1; cdr3_aa: CASTGTGRYATEAFF; cdr3_nt: TGTGCCAGTACCGGGACAGGGCGATATGCGACTGAAGCTTTCTTT
v_call: TRBV12-3/TRBV12-4; j_call: TRBJ1-5; clone_size: many; d_call: TRBD1; cdr3_aa: CASSFLLGTGSQPQHF; cdr3_nt: TGTGCCAGCAGTTTTCTCCTAGGGACAGGGAGTCAGCCCCAGCATTTT
v_call: TRBV6-2/TRBV6-3; j_call: TRBJ2-7; clone_size: many; d_call: .; cdr3_aa: CASSSTSGFHEQYF; cdr3_nt: TGTGCCAGCAGCTCGACATCAGGGTTTCACGAGCAGTACTTC
v_call: TRBV20-1; j_call: TRBJ2-5; clone_size: many; d_call: .; cdr3_aa: CSDSDGQETQYF; cdr3_nt: TGCAGTGATTCGGACGGCCAAGAGACCCAGTACTTC
v_call: TRBV7-9; j_call: TRBJ1-1; clone_size: many; d_call: .; cdr3_aa: CASSTGSTEAFF; cdr3_nt: TGTGCCAGCAGCACAGGGTCCACTGAAGCTTTCTTT
v_call: TRBV5-1; j_call: TRBJ2-5; clone_size: .; d_call: TRBD1; cdr3_aa: CATGQPQETQYF; cdr3_nt: TGCGCCACGGGACAGCCCCAAGAGACCCAGTACTTC
v_call: TRBV30; j_call: TRBJ1-1; clone_size: few; d_call: .; cdr3_aa: CAWKWSMNTEAFF; cdr3_nt: TGTGCCTGGAAGTGGTCCATGAACACTGAAGCTTTCTTT
v_call: TRBV6-2/TRBV6-3; j_call: TRBJ2-2; clone_size: few; d_call: .; cdr3_aa: CASGGQGMTGELFF; cdr3_nt: TGTGCCAGCGGTGGCCAGGGGATGACCGGGGAGCTGTTTTTT
v_call: TRBV6-2/TRBV6-3; j_call: TRBJ2-5; clone_size: few; d_call: TRBD1; cdr3_aa: CAVRDRVAETQYF; cdr3_nt: TGTGCCGTCCGGGACAGGGTCGCGGAGACCCAGTACTTC
v_call: TRBV4-2; j_call: TRBJ2-5; clone_size: few; d_call: .; cdr3_aa: CASSQLRAQETQYF; cdr3_nt: TGTGCCAGCAGCCAGCTCAGGGCCCAAGAGACCCAGTACTTC
v_call: TRBV6-1; j_call: TRBJ1-5; clone_size: .; d_call: .; cdr3_aa: CASSRQPQHF; cdr3_nt: TGTGCCAGCAGCAGACAGCCCCAGCATTTT
v_call: TRBV6-1; j_call: TRBJ1-1; clone_size: .; d_call: .; cdr3_aa: CASKRGRELNTEAFF; cdr3_nt: TGTGCCAGCAAAAGAGGTCGGGAGTTAAACACTGAAGCTTTCTTT
v_call: TRBV3-1; j_call: TRBJ1-2; clone_size: .; d_call: .; cdr3_aa: CASSHFDSANYGYTF; cdr3_nt: TGTGCCAGCAGCCATTTTGACAGTGCTAACTATGGCTACACCTTC
v_call: TRBV20-1; j_call: TRBJ2-1; clone_size: few; d_call: TRBD2; cdr3_aa: CSASSGSGGAGDEQFF; cdr3_nt: TGCAGTGCTAGTAGCGGTAGCGGGGGGGCTGGGGATGAGCAGTTCTTC
v_call: TRBV11-1; j_call: TRBJ1-1; clone_size: few; d_call: TRBD1; cdr3_aa: CASSPTGQGEGSEAFF; cdr3_nt: TGTGCCAGCAGCCCCACCGGACAGGGGGAGGGATCTGAAGCTTTCTTT
v_call: TRBV6-1; j_call: TRBJ1-1; clone_size: .; d_call: .; cdr3_aa: CASRGIRGDTEAFF; cdr3_nt: TGTGCCAGCAGGGGTATCAGAGGCGACACTGAAGCTTTCTTT
v_call: TRBV27; j_call: TRBJ1-1; clone_size: many; d_call: .; cdr3_aa: CASRVAHGFTEAFF; cdr3_nt: TGTGCCAGCAGGGTGGCACACGGATTCACTGAAGCTTTCTTT
v_call: TRBV4-2; j_call: TRBJ2-5; clone_size: few; d_call: .; cdr3_aa: CASSQDLAGQETQYF; cdr3_nt: TGTGCCAGCAGCCAAGATTTGGCAGGCCAAGAGACCCAGTACTTC
v_call: TRBV30; j_call: TRBJ2-7; clone_size: .; d_call: .; cdr3_aa: CAWRLLGQGYEQYF; cdr3_nt: TGTGCCTGGAGATTGTTAGGGCAGGGCTACGAGCAGTACTTC
v_call: TRBV20-1; j_call: TRBJ1-5; clone_size: few; d_call: .; cdr3_aa: CSARTERGYQPQHF; cdr3_nt: TGCAGTGCCAGAACAGAGAGGGGATATCAGCCCCAGCATTTT
v_call: TRBV11-2; j_call: TRBJ1-1; clone_size: many; d_call: .; cdr3_aa: CASSLIRRKNTEAFF; cdr3_nt: TGTGCCAGCAGCTTAATAAGACGGAAGAACACTGAAGCTTTCTTT
v_call: TRBV7-2; j_call: TRBJ2-5; clone_size: .; d_call: .; cdr3_aa: CASGRGLRGKTQYF; cdr3_nt: TGTGCCAGCGGACGGGGGTTACGAGGGAAGACCCAGTACTTC
v_call: TRBV2; j_call: TRBJ2-1; clone_size: many; d_call: .; cdr3_aa: CASRLRGWDEQFF; cdr3_nt: TGTGCCAGCAGATTGCGGGGATGGGATGAGCAGTTCTTC